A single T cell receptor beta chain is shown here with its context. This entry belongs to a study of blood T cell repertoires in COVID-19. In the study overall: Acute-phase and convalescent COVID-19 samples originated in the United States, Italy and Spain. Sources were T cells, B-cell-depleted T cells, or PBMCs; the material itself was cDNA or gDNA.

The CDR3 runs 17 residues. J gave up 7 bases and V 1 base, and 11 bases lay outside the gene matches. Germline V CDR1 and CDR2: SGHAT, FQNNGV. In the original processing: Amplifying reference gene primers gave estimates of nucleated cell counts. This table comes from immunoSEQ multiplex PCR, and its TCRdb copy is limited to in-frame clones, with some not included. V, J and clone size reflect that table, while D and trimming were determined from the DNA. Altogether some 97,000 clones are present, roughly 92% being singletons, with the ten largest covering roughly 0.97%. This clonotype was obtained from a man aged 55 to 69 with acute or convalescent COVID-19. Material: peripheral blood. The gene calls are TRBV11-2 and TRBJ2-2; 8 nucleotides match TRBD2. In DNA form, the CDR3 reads TGTGCCAGCAGCTTAGCCGGGACTAGGATTTTTGGCGGGGAGCTGTTTTTT. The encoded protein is CASSLAGTRIFGGELFF.